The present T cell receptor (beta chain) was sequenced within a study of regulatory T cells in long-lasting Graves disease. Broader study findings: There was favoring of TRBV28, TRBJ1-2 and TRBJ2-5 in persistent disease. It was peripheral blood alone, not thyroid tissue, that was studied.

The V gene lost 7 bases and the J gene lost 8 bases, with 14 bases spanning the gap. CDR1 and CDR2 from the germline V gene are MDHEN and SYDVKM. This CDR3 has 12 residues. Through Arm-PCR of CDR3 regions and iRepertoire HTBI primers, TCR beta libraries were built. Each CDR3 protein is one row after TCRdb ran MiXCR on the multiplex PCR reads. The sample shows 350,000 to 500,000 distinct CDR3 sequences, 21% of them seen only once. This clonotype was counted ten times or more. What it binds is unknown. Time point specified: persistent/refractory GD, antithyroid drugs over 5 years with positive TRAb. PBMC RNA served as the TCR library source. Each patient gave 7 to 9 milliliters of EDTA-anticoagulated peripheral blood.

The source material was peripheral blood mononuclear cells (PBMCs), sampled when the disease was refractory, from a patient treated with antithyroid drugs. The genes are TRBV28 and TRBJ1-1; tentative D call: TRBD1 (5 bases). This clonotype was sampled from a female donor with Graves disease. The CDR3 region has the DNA TGTGCCAGCAAAACGTTCGAGGGGGAAGCTTTCTTT. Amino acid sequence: CASKTFEGEAFF.